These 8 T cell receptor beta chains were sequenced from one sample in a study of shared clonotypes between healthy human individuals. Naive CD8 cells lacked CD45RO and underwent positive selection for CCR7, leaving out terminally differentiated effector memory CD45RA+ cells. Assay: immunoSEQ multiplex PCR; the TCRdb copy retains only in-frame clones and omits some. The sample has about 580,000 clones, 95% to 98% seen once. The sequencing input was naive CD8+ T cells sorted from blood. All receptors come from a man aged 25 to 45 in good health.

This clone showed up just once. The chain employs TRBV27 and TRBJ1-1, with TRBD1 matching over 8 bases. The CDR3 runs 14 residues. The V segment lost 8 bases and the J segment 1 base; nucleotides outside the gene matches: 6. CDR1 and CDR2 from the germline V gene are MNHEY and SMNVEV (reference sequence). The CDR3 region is CASCTGTGNTEAFF. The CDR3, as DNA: TGTGCCAGCTGTACCGGGACAGGGAACACTGAAGCTTTCTTT.

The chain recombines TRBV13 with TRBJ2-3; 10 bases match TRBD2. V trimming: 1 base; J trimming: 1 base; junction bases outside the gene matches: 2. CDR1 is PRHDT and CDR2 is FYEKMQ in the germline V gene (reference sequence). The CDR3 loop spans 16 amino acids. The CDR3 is CASSLAGTSGTDTQYF. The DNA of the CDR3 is TGTGCCAGCAGCTTAGCCGGGACTAGCGGCACAGATACGCAGTATTTT.

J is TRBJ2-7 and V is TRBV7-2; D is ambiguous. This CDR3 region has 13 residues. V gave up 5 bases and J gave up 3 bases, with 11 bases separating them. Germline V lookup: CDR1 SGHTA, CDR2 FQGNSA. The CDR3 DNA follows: TGTGCCAGCAGCCAAGGAATGGGCTACGAGCAGTACTTC. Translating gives CASSQGMGYEQYF.

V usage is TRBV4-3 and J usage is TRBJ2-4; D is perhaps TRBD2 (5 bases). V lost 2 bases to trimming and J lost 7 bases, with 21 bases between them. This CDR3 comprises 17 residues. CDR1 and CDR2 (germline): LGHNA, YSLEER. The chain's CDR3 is CASSQTKSGLGRNIQYF. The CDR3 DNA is TGCGCCAGCAGCCAAACGAAATCCGGACTTGGCAGGAACATTCAGTACTTC.

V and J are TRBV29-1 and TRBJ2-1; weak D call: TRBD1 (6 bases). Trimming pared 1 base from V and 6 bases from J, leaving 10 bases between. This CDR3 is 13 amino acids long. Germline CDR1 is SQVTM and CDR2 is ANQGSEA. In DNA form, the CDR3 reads TGCAGCGTTGAAGTAGGGGGTCTCAATGAGCAGTTCTTC. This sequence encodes CSVEVGGLNEQFF.

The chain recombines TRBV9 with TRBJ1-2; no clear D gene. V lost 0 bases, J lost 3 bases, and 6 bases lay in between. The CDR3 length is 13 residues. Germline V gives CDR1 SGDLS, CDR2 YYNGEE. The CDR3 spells CASSVDQDYGYTF. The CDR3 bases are TGTGCCAGCAGCGTAGATCAGGACTATGGCTACACCTTC.

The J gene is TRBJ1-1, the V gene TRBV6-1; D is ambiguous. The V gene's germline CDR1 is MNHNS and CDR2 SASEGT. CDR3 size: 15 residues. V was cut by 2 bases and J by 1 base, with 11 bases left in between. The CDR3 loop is CASSEFVRENTEAFF. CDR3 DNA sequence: TGTGCCAGCAGTGAATTCGTTCGTGAGAACACTGAAGCTTTCTTT.

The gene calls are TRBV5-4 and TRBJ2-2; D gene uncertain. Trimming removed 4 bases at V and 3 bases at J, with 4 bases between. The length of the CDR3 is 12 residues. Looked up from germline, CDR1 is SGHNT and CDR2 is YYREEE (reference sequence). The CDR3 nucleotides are TGTGCCAGCAGCCCGGACACCGGGGAGCTGTTTTTT. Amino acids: CASSPDTGELFF. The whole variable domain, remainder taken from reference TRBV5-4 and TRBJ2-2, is ETGVTQSPTHLIKTRGQQVTLRCSSQSGHNTVSWYQQALGQGPQFIFQYYREEENGRGNFPPRFSGLQFPNYSSELNVNALELDDSALYLCASSPDTGELFFGEGSRLTVL.